This T cell receptor (beta chain) was identified during a study of control samples from healthy donors and cancer patients (dated by TCRdb to 2019 to 2021). Receptors were amplified or captured by the immunoSEQ multiplex PCR assay. Entries here come from immuneACCESS through TCRdb and include only in-frame sequences with V and J called. Some clones fail to appear in such tables; in the studies checked, an unresolved V gene covers under half of the shortfall, and the cause of the remainder is unknown. The sample table holds about 170,000 clones, of which around 93% were seen once. The ten biggest clones cover 4.1% of the sample. With respect to this clone: The clone's antigen remains unknown. The sample holds no much larger clone one base away, and base qualities are not on file.

Sequencing used blood. The clonotype comes from a woman in her sixties in good health.

The DNA sequence follows: TGTGCCAGCAGCTACAGGGGAGATCAGCCCCAGCATTTT. Translation gives CASSYRGDQPQHF. The rearranged segments are TRBV7-9 and TRBJ1-5, and TRBD1 matches 7 of the central bases. Clipping removes 4 bases from V and 5 bases from J, with 2 as the unmatched junction base count. Including the terminal cysteine and phenylalanine, the CDR3 comprises 13 residues. The retained sequence is limited to the CDR3, 39 bases, with the frame set at the first base. CDR1 and CDR2 were assigned from the germline V gene (reference sequence) as SEHNR and FQNEAQ.